This TCR beta chain was sequenced for a study of blood T cell repertoires in COVID-19. Study-level information: Spain, Italy and the United States supplied samples that represented acute and convalescent COVID-19. Sources were T cells, B-cell-depleted T cells, or PBMCs; the material itself was cDNA or gDNA.

The authors' processing: Amplification of reference gene primers was used by the study to estimate nucleated cell counts. The data were produced by immunoSEQ multiplex PCR, yet TCRdb's version contains in-frame clones alone and is incomplete. For V, J and clone size, that table is used; D and trimming come from the DNA. The sample holds approximately 260,000 clones, 80% to 90% seen once. The CDR3 loop spans 16 amino acids. V dropped 3 bases and J dropped 13; count of bases not matched to a gene: 13. Germline assignment: CDR1 ENHRY and CDR2 SYGVKD. The sample consisted of peripheral blood. This TCR came from a woman aged 65 to 85 with acute or convalescent COVID-19. The chain has TRBV10-3 and TRBJ1-6, with TRBD1 identical over 9 bases. CDR3 in DNA: TGTGCCATCAGTGAAGTGGGCGGGACAGGGTATGTTCCCCTCCACTTT. Translated, it gives CAISEVGGTGYVPLHF.